The present TCR beta chain was sequenced within a study of blood T cells in healthy people across ages. Study-level points and caveats: There were more naive CD4+ cells and higher diversity in long-lived donors than in aged donors.

A word on this clonotype: Its antigen is unidentified. Compared with germline, one end of the junction differs, possibly owing to a read error.

In germline, CDR1 is MNHEY, CDR2 SVGEGT. The CDR3 runs to 15 residues. They isolated at least 6 million PBMCs from each sample. For the second PCR, which ran for roughly 7 to 11 cycles, a sample-barcoded 5' primer and a J-beta primer mix were used. Each CDR3 protein is one row after TCRdb ran MiXCR on the 5' RACE reads. The data show 800,000 to 1,000,000 distinct CDR3 sequences, around 48% seen once. The genes are TRBV6-2 or TRBV6-3 and TRBJ2-5; D is unresolved. This sequence was found in a young man in good health. Sequencing was performed on blood. CDR3 protein: CAGSLRSSPPGTQYF. The CDR3 DNA sequence: TGTGCCGGCAGCCTCAGGTCGTCACCACCAGGGACCCAGTACTTC.